This T cell receptor beta chain is drawn from a study of blood T cell repertoires in COVID-19. Profiled with immunoSEQ multiplex PCR; TCRdb holds only in-frame clones, not every one. The table includes roughly 290,000 clones, 70% to 90% detected once. The length of the CDR3 is 14 residues. With V trimmed by 4 bases and J by 5 bases, 4 bases remained unmatched. Germline V CDR1 and CDR2: LNHDA, SQIVND (reference sequence). This receptor was identified in a woman between 50 and 59 years old who had recovered from COVID-19. The rearrangement joins TRBV19 to TRBJ1-5; TRBD1 matches at 8 bases. Input material: peripheral blood. CDR3 amino acids: CASSTDRGYQPQHF. CDR3 nucleotide sequence: TGTGCCAGTAGTACCGACAGGGGATATCAGCCCCAGCATTTT.